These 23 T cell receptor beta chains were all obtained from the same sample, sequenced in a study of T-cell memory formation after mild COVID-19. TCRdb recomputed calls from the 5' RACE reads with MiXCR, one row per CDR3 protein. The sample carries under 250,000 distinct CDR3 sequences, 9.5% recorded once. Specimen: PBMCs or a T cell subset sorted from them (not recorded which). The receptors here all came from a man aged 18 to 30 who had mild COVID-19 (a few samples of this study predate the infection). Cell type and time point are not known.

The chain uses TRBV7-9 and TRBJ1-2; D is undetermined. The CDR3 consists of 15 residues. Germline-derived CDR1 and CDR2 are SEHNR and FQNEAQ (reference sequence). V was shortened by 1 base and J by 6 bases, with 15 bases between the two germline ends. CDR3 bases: TGTGCCAGCAGCTTAGGTTGGTCGGCCCCCGATGGCTACACCTTC. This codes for CASSLGWSAPDGYTF.

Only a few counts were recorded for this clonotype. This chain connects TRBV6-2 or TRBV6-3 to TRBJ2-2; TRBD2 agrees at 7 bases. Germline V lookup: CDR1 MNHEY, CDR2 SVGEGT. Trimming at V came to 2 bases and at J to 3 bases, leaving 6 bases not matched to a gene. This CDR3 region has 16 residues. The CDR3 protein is CASSYRSGLHTGELFF. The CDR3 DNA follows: TGTGCCAGCAGTTACCGTAGCGGGCTTCACACCGGGGAGCTGTTTTTT.

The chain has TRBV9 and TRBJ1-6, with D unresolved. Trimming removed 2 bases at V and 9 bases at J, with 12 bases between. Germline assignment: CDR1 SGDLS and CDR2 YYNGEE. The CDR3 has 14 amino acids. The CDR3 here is CASSVAVPGSPLHF. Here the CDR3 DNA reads TGTGCCAGCAGCGTTGCCGTGCCCGGTTCACCCCTCCACTTT.

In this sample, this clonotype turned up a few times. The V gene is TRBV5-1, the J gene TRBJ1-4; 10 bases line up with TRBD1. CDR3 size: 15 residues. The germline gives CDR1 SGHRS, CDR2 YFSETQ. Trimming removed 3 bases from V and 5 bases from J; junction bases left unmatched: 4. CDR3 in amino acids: CASSWRTGGNEKLFF. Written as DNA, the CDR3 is TGCGCCAGCAGCTGGAGGACAGGGGGAAATGAAAAACTGTTTTTT.

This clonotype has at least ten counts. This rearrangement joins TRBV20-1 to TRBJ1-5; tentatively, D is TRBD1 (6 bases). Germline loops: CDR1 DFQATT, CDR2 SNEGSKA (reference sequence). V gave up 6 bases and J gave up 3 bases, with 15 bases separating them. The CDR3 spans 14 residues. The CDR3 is CSAYTGSNNQPQHF. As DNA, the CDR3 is TGCAGTGCCTACACAGGGTCCAACAATCAGCCCCAGCATTTT.

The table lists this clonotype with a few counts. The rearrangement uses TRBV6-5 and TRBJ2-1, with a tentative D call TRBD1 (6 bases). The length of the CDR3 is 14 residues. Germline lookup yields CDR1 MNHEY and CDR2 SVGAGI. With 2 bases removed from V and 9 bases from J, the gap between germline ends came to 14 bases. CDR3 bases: TGTGCCAGCAGTTACCCCCAGACAGGTGGTGAGCAGTTCTTC. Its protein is CASSYPQTGGEQFF.

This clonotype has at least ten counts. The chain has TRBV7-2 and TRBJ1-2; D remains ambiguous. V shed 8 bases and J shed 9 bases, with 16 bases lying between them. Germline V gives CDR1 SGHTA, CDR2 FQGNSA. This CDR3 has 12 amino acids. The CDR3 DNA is TGTGCCAGCTCCACCGTTGGGAAGAGCTACACCTTC. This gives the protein CASSTVGKSYTF.

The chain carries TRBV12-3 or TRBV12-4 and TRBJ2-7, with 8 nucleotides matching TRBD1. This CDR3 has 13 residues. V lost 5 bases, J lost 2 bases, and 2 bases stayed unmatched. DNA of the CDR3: TGTGCCAGCAGTGGGACAGGCCCCTACGAGCAGTACTTC. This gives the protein CASSGTGPYEQYF.

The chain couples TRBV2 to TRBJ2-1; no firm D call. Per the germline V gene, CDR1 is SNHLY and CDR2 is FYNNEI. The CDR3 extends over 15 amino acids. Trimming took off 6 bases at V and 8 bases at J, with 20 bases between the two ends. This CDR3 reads CASSQLRPLGDEQFF. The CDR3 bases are TGTGCCAGCAGCCAGTTGCGACCTCTGGGTGATGAGCAGTTCTTC.

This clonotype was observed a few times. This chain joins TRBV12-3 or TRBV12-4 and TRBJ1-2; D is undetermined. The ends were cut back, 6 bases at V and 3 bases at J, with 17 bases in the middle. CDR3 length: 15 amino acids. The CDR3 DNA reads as TGTGCCAGCAGGGGTGGACGGAGTCAAGACTATGGCTACACCTTC. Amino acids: CASRGGRSQDYGYTF.

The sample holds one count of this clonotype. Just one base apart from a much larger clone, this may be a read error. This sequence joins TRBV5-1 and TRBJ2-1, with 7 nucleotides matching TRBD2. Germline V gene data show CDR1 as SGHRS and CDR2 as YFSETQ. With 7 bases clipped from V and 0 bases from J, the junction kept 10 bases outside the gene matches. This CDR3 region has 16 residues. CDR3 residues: CASGSERGSSYNEQFF. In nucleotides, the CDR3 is TGCGCCAGCGGCTCCGAGCGGGGAAGCTCCTACAATGAGCAGTTCTTC.

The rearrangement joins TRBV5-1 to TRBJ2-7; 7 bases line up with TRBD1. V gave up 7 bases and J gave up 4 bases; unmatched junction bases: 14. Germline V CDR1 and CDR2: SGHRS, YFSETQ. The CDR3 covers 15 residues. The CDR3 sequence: CASSYLSGTEYEQYF. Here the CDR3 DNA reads TGCGCCAGCTCCTATCTATCCGGGACAGAATACGAGCAGTACTTC.

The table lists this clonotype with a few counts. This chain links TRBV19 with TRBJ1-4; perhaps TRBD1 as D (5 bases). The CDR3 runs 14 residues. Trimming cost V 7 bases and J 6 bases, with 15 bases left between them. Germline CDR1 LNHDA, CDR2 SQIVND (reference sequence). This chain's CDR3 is CASTAGQGYEKLFF. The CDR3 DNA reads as TGTGCCAGTACCGCCGGGCAGGGCTATGAAAAACTGTTTTTT.

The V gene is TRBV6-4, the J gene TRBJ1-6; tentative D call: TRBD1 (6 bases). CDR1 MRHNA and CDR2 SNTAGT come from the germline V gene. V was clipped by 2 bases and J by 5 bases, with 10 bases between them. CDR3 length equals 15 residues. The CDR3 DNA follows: TGTGCCAGCAGTGACCAGGGGCGGAATAATTCACCCCTCCACTTT. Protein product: CASSDQGRNNSPLHF.

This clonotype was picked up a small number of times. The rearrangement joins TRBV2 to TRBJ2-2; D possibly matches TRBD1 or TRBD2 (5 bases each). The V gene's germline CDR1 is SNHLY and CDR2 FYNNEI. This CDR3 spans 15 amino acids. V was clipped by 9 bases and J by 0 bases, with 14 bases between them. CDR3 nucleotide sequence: TGTGCCAGGACGAGAGGGACGGCGAACACCGGGGAGCTGTTTTTT. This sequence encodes CARTRGTANTGELFF.

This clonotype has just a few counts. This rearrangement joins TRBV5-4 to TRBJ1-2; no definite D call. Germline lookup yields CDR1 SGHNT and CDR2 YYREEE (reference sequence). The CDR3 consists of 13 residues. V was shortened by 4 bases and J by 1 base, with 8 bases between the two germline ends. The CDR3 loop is CASSLVDNYGYTF. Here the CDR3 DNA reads TGTGCCAGCAGCCTCGTGGATAACTATGGCTACACCTTC.

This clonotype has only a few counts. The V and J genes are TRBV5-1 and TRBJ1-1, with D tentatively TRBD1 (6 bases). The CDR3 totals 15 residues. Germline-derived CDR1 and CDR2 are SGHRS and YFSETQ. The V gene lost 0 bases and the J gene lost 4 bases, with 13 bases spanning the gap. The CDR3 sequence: CASSLAVRGGTEAFF. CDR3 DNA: TGCGCCAGCAGCTTGGCCGTTAGAGGGGGCACTGAAGCTTTCTTT.

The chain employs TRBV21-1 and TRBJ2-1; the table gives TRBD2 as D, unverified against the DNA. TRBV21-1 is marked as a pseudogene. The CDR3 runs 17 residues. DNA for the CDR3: TGTGCCAGACTCCCTACATTTGAGCGGGGAGTATACAATGAGCAGTTCTTC. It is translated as CARLPTFERGVYNEQFF.

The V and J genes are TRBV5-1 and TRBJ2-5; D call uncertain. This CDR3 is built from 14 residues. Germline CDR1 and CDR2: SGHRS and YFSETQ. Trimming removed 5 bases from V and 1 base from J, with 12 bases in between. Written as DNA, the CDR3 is TGCGCCAGCAGAATTACTGGCCCCCAAGAGACCCAGTACTTC. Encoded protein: CASRITGPQETQYF. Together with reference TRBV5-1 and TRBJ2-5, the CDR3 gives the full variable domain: KAGVTQTPRYLIKTRGQQVTLSCSPISGHRSVSWYQQTPGQGLQFLFEYFSETQRNKGNFPGRFSGRQFSNSRSEMNVSTLELGDSALYLCASRITGPQETQYFGPGTRLLVL.

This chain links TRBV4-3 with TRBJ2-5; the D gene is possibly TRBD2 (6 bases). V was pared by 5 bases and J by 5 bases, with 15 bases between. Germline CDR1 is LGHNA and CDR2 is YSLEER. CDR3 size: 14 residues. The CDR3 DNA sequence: TGCGCCAGCAGCTCGCGGGGAGCTGGGGAGACCCAGTACTTC. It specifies CASSSRGAGETQYF.

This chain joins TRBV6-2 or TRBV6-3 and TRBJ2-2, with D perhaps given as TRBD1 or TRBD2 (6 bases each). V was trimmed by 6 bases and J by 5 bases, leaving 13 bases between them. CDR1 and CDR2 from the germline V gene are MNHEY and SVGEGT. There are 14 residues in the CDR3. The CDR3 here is CASSPRRGTGELFF. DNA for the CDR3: TGTGCCAGCAGCCCGAGGAGGGGGACCGGGGAGCTGTTTTTT.

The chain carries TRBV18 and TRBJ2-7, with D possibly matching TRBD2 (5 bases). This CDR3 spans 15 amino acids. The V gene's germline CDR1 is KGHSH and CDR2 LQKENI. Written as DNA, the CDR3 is TGTGCCAGCTCACCACGGGTCGGGGTGTCCTCCGAGCAGTACGTC. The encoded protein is CASSPRVGVSSEQYV.

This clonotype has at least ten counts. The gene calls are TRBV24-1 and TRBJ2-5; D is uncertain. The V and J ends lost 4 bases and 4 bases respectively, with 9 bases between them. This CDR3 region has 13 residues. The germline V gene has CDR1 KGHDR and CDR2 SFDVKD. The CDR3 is CATSEAGSETQYF. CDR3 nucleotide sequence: TGTGCCACCAGTGAGGCCGGGTCAGAGACCCAGTACTTC.